This T cell receptor beta chain was found in a study of beta chain features in type 1 diabetes. Study overall: Patients and healthy donors were similar in age, gender and cell yields. All samples together contributed 85 million to 120 million sorted cells for examination. Study conclusions and caveats: Moderate but significant shortening of TCRB CDR3s was recorded in all four CD4+ subsets from Type 1 diabetes patients.

The study reverse transcribed the entire isolated RNA, so it sequenced expressed TCRB transcripts. Method: immunoSEQ multiplex PCR; TCRdb's copy keeps in-frame clones and lacks some. The sample consists of about 250,000 clones, roughly 10% of them appearing once. Naive, central memory, regulatory and stem cell-like memory cells within the CD4+ compartment were sorted using CD45RO/CCR7/CD25/CD127/CD95/CD27. Populations isolated by sorting all had purity greater than 95%. Looked up from germline, CDR1 is SGDLS and CDR2 is YYNGEE. The V gene lost 1 base and the J gene lost 4 bases, with 11 bases spanning the gap. This CDR3 spans 14 amino acids. About this clone itself: Its antigen is not identified.

Sequencing was done on a sample of naive CD4+ T cells from blood. The rearrangement uses TRBV9 and TRBJ1-2; D ambiguous. The sequence derives from a man in his thirties or forties with type 1 diabetes. The CDR3, as DNA: TGTGCCAGCAGCGTAATAGAACAGCCCTATGGCTACACCTTC. It is translated as CASSVIEQPYGYTF.